This is a list of T cell receptor beta chains from one sample in a study of immune cell composition in non-small cell lung cancer. The protocol was immunoSEQ multiplex PCR, while the TCRdb copy is restricted to in-frame clones and leaves out a portion. The table has 11,000 to 15,000 clones, 81% seen once. Material: lung tumor tissue. These receptors were obtained from a human donor with non-small cell lung cancer. The CDR3 runs from the conserved cysteine through the conserved F or W. D genes are given only for firm matches. Rows give clone size only sometimes, using once, few, many, or a class for an expanded clone.

j_call,v_call,clone_size,d_call,cdr3_nt,cdr3_aa
TRBJ2-3,TRBV11-3,NA,TRBD2,TGTGCCAGCAAGACTAGCGGCACAGATACGCAGTATTTT,CASKTSGTDTQYF
TRBJ2-2,TRBV5-1,NA,NA,TGCGCCAGCAGCTTGGCCCTAGCCGGCACCGGGGAGCTGTTTTTT,CASSLALAGTGELFF
TRBJ2-3,TRBV6-7,NA,TRBD2,TGTGCCAGCAGAGAAGCGGGAGTTGGAGATACGCAGTATTTT,CASREAGVGDTQYF
TRBJ1-1,TRBV7-3,NA,NA,TGTGCCAGCAGCTTGGGACGCGAGAACACTGAAGCTTTCTTT,CASSLGRENTEAFF
TRBJ2-5,TRBV5-4,NA,TRBD2,TGTGCCAGCAGCAAGGCGGGAGCGCGAGAGACCCAGTACTTC,CASSKAGARETQYF
TRBJ2-2,TRBV30,few,NA,TGTGCCTGGAGTGTCCGGGGACGGCACCGGGAGCTGTTTTTT,CAWSVRGRHRELFF
TRBJ2-2,TRBV7-3,NA,TRBD1,TGTGCCAGCAGCTCTTCGGGACAGGGAGCCGGGGAGCTGTTTTTT,CASSSSGQGAGELFF
TRBJ2-5,TRBV10-3,NA,NA,TGTGCCATCAGTGAGTCGACTATTGAGACCCAGTACTTC,CAISESTIETQYF
TRBJ2-7,TRBV5-6,NA,TRBD2,TGTGCCAGCAGCTTTCGGGCTAGCGGGAGAATTCCGTCTAGCGAGCAGTACTTC,CASSFRASGRIPSSEQYF
TRBJ2-1,TRBV6-1,NA,TRBD2,TGTGCCAGCCTCACTGGGGGAGGGAAGAATGAGCAGTTCTTC,CASLTGGGKNEQFF
TRBJ2-7,TRBV9,NA,NA,TGTGCCAGCAGCGTAGCCGCGGGGAGTAACCACGAGCAGTACTTC,CASSVAAGSNHEQYF
TRBJ1-1,TRBV18,NA,NA,TGTGCCAGCTCGCTAGGACAGAACACTGAAGCTTTCTTT,CASSLGQNTEAFF
TRBJ1-2,TRBV4-1,few,NA,TGCGCCAGCAGCCAAGATCCAACAGCCACCTATGGCTACACCTTC,CASSQDPTATYGYTF
TRBJ1-5,TRBV4-1,once,TRBD1,TGCGCCAGCAGCCAAGAAGGTGGGGGACAGGGTCGTCAGCCCCAGCATTTT,CASSQEGGGQGRQPQHF
TRBJ2-3,TRBV5-6,once,TRBD2,TGTGCCAGCAGCTTGGTTCCCGGGAGGGCCACAGATACGCAGTATTTT,CASSLVPGRATDTQYF
TRBJ2-5,TRBV4-3,NA,TRBD2,TGCGCCAGCAGCCACGGACTAGCGGGTAGGGCGACCCAGTACTTC,CASSHGLAGRATQYF
TRBJ1-2,TRBV11-3,NA,NA,TGTGCCAGCAGCGCGGGCCAGTTTAACTATGGCTACACCTTC,CASSAGQFNYGYTF
TRBJ2-1,TRBV15,NA,NA,TGTGCCACCAGCAGGGCCCTGACGGGCTCCTACAATGAGCAGTTCTTC,CATSRALTGSYNEQFF
TRBJ2-5,TRBV19,NA,NA,TGTGCCAGTAGCAGGGGACAAGAGACCCAGTACTTC,CASSRGQETQYF
TRBJ2-3,TRBV18,NA,TRBD1,TGTGCCAGCTCACTCAGACAACAGGGACAGACAGATACGCAGTATTTT,CASSLRQQGQTDTQYF
TRBJ2-7,TRBV27,NA,TRBD2,TGTGCCAGCAGAGAACTAGCGAAGCAGTACTTC,CASRELAKQYF
TRBJ2-1,TRBV9,NA,NA,TGTGCCAGCAGCGTACACGTAGGACGTGATGAGCAGTTCTTC,CASSVHVGRDEQFF
TRBJ2-2,TRBV25-1,few,TRBD1,TGTGCCAGCAGTGAAGATGGGGACAGGTCCACCGGGGAGCTGTTTTTT,CASSEDGDRSTGELFF
TRBJ2-1,TRBV11-3,NA,TRBD2,TGTGCCAGCAGCTTATTAGACAGCGGGAGAGGGAATGAGCAGTTCTTC,CASSLLDSGRGNEQFF
TRBJ2-5,TRBV7-9,NA,NA,TGTGCCAGCGGGACTCCGGTGGCAGGGACCCAGTACTTC,CASGTPVAGTQYF
TRBJ1-4,TRBV5-6,NA,TRBD1,TGTGCCAGCAGCTTGGACGGGACAGGGTCTAATGAAAAACTGTTTTTT,CASSLDGTGSNEKLFF
TRBJ2-5,TRBV5-1,few,TRBD2,TGCGCCAGCAGCTCGCAAGCGGGGAAAGAGACCCAGTACTTC,CASSSQAGKETQYF
TRBJ1-2,TRBV11-3,NA,NA,TGTGCCAGCAGCTTAGGTGTGGGGAGAGGCTACACCTTC,CASSLGVGRGYTF